This passage covers 18 T cell receptor beta chains from one sample sequenced in a study of T-cell memory formation after mild COVID-19. TCRdb recomputed calls from the 5' RACE reads with MiXCR, one row per CDR3 protein. The profile covers some 48,000 distinct CDR3 sequences, with roughly 27% appearing a single time and about 45% taken by the ten largest. Input material: PBMCs or a T cell subset sorted from them (not recorded which). The receptors were sampled from a young man who had mild COVID-19 (a few samples of this study predate the infection). Cell type and time point are not known.

J is TRBJ2-1 and V is TRBV6-2 or TRBV6-3; 8 positions match TRBD2. The CDR3 is 16 residues long. The J segment lost 0 bases and the V segment lost 5 bases, leaving 6 bases of the junction unmatched. The germline V gene encodes CDR1 MNHEY and CDR2 SVGEGT. The CDR3 sequence: CASSGSGGRSYNEQFF. The DNA for the CDR3 is TGTGCCAGCAGTGGGAGCGGGGGCCGCTCCTACAATGAGCAGTTCTTC.

J is TRBJ1-1 and V is TRBV12-3 or TRBV12-4, with a possible D match to TRBD1 (6 bases). This CDR3 region has 12 residues. Trimming pared 6 bases from V and 6 bases from J, leaving 11 bases between. The CDR3 DNA sequence: TGTGCCAGCAGCCCAGGGGTTTCTGAAGCTTTCTTT. Residues: CASSPGVSEAFF.

J is TRBJ1-6 and V is TRBV3-1; a weak D match, TRBD1 (5 bases). The germline gives CDR1 LGHDT, CDR2 YNNKEL (reference sequence). V lost 2 bases and J lost 9, with 20 bases in between. This CDR3 is 17 amino acids long. CDR3 region: CASSQNLGRARASPLHF. The CDR3, as DNA: TGTGCCAGCAGCCAAAATCTCGGCAGGGCCCGAGCTTCACCCCTCCACTTT.

The CDR3 bases are TGCAGCGCGGCGTCAGCAAGTTACTACGAGCAGTACTTC. It specifies CSAASASYYEQYF. V is TRBV29-1 and J is TRBJ2-7; D remains unclear. The CDR3 sequence is 13 residues long. V gave up 7 bases and J gave up 3 bases, with 16 bases separating them. Germline V gene sequence: CDR1 SQVTM, CDR2 ANQGSEA.

This chain connects TRBV7-2 to TRBJ1-1, with 9 bases lining up with TRBD1. V dropped 3 bases and J dropped 4; count of bases not matched to a gene: 6. The germline V gene encodes CDR1 SGHTA and CDR2 FQGNSA. This CDR3 contains 15 residues. CDR3 protein: CASSFGGQGFTEAFF. DNA of the CDR3: TGTGCCAGCAGCTTTGGGGGACAGGGATTCACTGAAGCTTTCTTT.

This clonotype was seen more than once but under ten times. The rearrangement uses TRBV21-1 and TRBJ2-7; TRBD1, the table's D call, was not compared with the DNA. TRBV21-1 corresponds to a pseudogene. The CDR3 is 16 amino acids. This CDR3 reads CASPGMLVQGCGEQYV. The DNA for the CDR3 is TGTGCCAGCCCGGGAATGTTGGTGCAAGGGTGTGGCGAGCAGTACGTC.

The chain couples TRBV5-1 to TRBJ1-1; 8 positions agree with TRBD1. The V gene end was trimmed by 0 bases and the J gene end by 0 bases; junction bases not matched to a gene: 10. CDR3 length equals 18 residues. Germline CDR1 is SGHRS and CDR2 is YFSETQ. The CDR3 DNA sequence: TGCGCCAGCAGCTTGGACGGACAGGGCACCCCTATGAACACTGAAGCTTTCTTT. Encoded protein: CASSLDGQGTPMNTEAFF.

This clonotype turned up a few times. V and J are TRBV7-9 and TRBJ2-7; D unclear. V was trimmed by 4 bases and J by 3 bases, leaving 7 bases between them. The CDR3 has 12 amino acids. In germline, CDR1 is SEHNR, CDR2 FQNEAQ (reference sequence). The CDR3, as DNA: TGTGCCAGCAGCTGGAGAGACTACGAGCAGTACGTC. Translated, it gives CASSWRDYEQYV.

This rearrangement joins TRBV27 to TRBJ1-5, with TRBD1 identical over 7 bases. The CDR3 is 16 amino acids. Germline values: CDR1 MNHEY, CDR2 SMNVEV (reference sequence). The ends lost 5 bases at V and 4 bases at J; junction bases unmatched: 11. The DNA of the CDR3 is TGTGCCAGCAGTCCCCGTGGACAGGCGTCTAATCAGCCCCAGCATTTT. Residues: CASSPRGQASNQPQHF.

This clonotype showed up just a few times. The rearrangement links TRBV5-6 to TRBJ2-7; TRBD2 matches at 10 bases. Germline CDR1 and CDR2: SGHDT and YYEEEE. V trimming: 4 bases; J trimming: 2 bases; junction bases outside the gene matches: 6. The CDR3 is 15 amino acids. The CDR3 region is CASSRLAGAPYEQYV. As DNA, the CDR3 is TGTGCCAGCAGCCGGCTAGCGGGGGCCCCCTACGAGCAGTACGTC.

This clonotype was seen a few times. The CDR3 here is CASRQGRGEQYF. The CDR3 DNA reads TGTGCCAGCAGACAGGGGCGGGGCGAGCAGTACTTC. The V and J genes are TRBV19 and TRBJ2-7, with 8 bases aligning to TRBD1. Germline V lookup: CDR1 LNHDA, CDR2 SQIVND (reference sequence). The CDR3 covers 12 residues. The trim removed 9 bases at V and 6 bases at J, leaving 7 bases unmatched. The whole variable domain, filled in from reference TRBV19 and TRBJ2-7, reads DGGITQSPKYLFRKEGQNVTLSCEQNLNHDAMYWYRQDPGQGLRLIYYSQIVNDFQKGDIAEGYSVSREKKESFPLTVTSAQKNPTAFYLCASRQGRGEQYFGPGTRLTVT.

This clonotype was detected a few times. The CDR3 reads CASSPPTGAYEQYF. CDR3 DNA: TGTGCCAGCAGCCCACCGACAGGAGCCTACGAGCAGTACTTC. This chain connects TRBV7-9 to TRBJ2-7; tentative D call: TRBD1 (6 bases). V was clipped by 5 bases and J by 2 bases, with 13 bases between them. The V gene's germline CDR1 is SEHNR and CDR2 FQNEAQ (reference sequence). This CDR3 contains 14 residues.

The chain has TRBV12-3 or TRBV12-4 and TRBJ2-1, with 12 bases aligning to TRBD2. The trim removed 7 bases at V and 6 bases at J, leaving 7 bases unmatched. The CDR3 covers 15 residues. In nucleotides, the CDR3 is TGTGCCAGCATTCTCGGACTAGCGGGGATCAATGAGCAGTTCTTC. It is translated as CASILGLAGINEQFF.

The V gene is TRBV12-3 or TRBV12-4, the J gene TRBJ1-2, with 7 bases matching TRBD1. The ends lost 4 bases at V and 4 bases at J; junction bases unmatched: 3. CDR3 length: 13 residues. The CDR3 region is CASSYRGSYGYTF. The CDR3, as DNA: TGTGCCAGCAGTTACAGGGGCAGCTATGGCTACACCTTC.

The gene calls are TRBV5-8 and TRBJ2-3, with TRBD2 as a possible D gene (5 bases). Germline V CDR1 and CDR2: SGHTS, YDEGEE. This CDR3 has 15 amino acids. Trimming took off 1 base at V and 0 bases at J, with 9 bases between the two ends. As DNA, the CDR3 is TGTGCCAGCAGCTTGAATACGGGGAGCACAGATACGCAGTATTTT. Translation: CASSLNTGSTDTQYF.

J is TRBJ2-1 and V is TRBV3-1; the match to TRBD2 covers 7 bases. Trimming at V came to 8 bases and at J to 0 bases, leaving 7 bases not matched to a gene. CDR3 length equals 15 residues. Per germline, CDR1 LGHDT and CDR2 YNNKEL (reference sequence). CDR3 sequence (DNA): TGTGCCAGCCGAGTAGCGGGCAACTCCTACAATGAGCAGTTCTTC. It encodes CASRVAGNSYNEQFF.

This chain links TRBV7-6 with TRBJ1-1; TRBD1 aligns across 7 bases. Germline CDR1 SGHVS, CDR2 FNYEAQ. After removal of 5 bases from V and 0 bases from J, the junction contained 9 bases not matched to a gene. This CDR3 region has 16 residues. For the CDR3, the DNA is TGTGCCAGCAGCCTTCGACAGGGCGGGGTGAACACTGAAGCTTTCTTT. It is translated as CASSLRQGGVNTEAFF.

This clonotype was seen a handful of times. V and J are TRBV2 and TRBJ1-1, with TRBD1 as a possible D gene (5 bases). The CDR3 extends over 14 amino acids. Per the germline V gene, CDR1 is SNHLY and CDR2 is FYNNEI. V lost 8 bases and J 6 bases, leaving 19 bases between the germline ends. CDR3 coding DNA: TGTGCCAGCCTCCGGGGCCTCACGGACGCTGAAGCTTTCTTT. Encoded protein: CASLRGLTDAEAFF.